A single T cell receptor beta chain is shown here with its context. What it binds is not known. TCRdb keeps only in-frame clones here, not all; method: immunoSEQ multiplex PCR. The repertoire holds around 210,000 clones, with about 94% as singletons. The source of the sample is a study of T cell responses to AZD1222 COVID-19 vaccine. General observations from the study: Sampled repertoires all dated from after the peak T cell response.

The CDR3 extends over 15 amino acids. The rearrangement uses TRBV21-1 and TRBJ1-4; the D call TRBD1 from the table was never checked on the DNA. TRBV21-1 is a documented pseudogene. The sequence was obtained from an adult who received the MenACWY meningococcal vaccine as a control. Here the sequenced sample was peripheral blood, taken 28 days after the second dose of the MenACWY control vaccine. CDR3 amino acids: CASSLPTGVNEKLFF. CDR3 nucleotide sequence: TGTGCCAGCAGCTTGCCGACAGGGGTTAATGAAAAACTGTTTTTT.